Below, 32 T cell receptor beta chains from the same sample are listed, as sequenced in a study of T cell responses to AZD1222 COVID-19 vaccine. Libraries were prepared by immunoSEQ multiplex PCR; TCRdb keeps only in-frame clonotypes and omits some of them. The sample lists about 110,000 clones; roughly 86% were seen once. This specimen was peripheral blood, taken on day 0 of MenACWY control vaccination. These receptor sequences come from an adult in good health.

The gene calls are TRBV28 and TRBJ2-1; either TRBD1 or TRBD2 may fit D (6 bases each). Germline lookup yields CDR1 MDHEN and CDR2 SYDVKM. CDR3 length: 14 amino acids. Trimming took off 10 bases at V and 2 bases at J, with 15 bases between the two ends. The CDR3 sequence is CATTSGGPYNEQFF. In DNA form, the CDR3 reads TGTGCCACCACCTCTGGGGGGCCCTACAATGAGCAGTTCTTC.

The rearrangement uses TRBV6-1 and TRBJ2-5, with a possible D match to TRBD1 (6 bases). With 2 bases removed from V and 5 bases from J, the gap between germline ends came to 15 bases. Looked up from germline, CDR1 is MNHNS and CDR2 is SASEGT. This CDR3 contains 15 residues. This chain's CDR3 is CASSERGRDWETQYF. In DNA, the CDR3 is TGTGCCAGCAGTGAAAGGGGGAGAGATTGGGAGACCCAGTACTTC.

The V gene is TRBV6-2 or TRBV6-3, the J gene TRBJ2-3; D ambiguous. V lost 2 bases to trimming and J lost 3 bases, with 6 bases between them. Germline lookup yields CDR1 MNHEY and CDR2 SVGEGT. The CDR3 is made up of 13 amino acids. DNA for the CDR3: TGTGCCAGCAGTTACCGGCGAACAGATACGCAGTATTTT. Amino acids: CASSYRRTDTQYF.

The chain is built from TRBV7-8 and TRBJ1-2; 7 bases map to TRBD1. From germline, CDR1 is SGHVS and CDR2 FQNEAQ. The length of the CDR3 is 14 residues. V lost 8 bases to trimming and J lost 4 bases; unmatched junction nucleotides: 10. The CDR3 region is CASLGGDNGYGYTF. CDR3 DNA sequence: TGTGCCAGCCTAGGGGGCGATAACGGCTATGGCTACACCTTC. Using reference TRBV7-8 and TRBJ1-2 for the parts outside the CDR3, the full variable domain is GAGVSQSPRYKVAKRGQDVALRCDPISGHVSLFWYQQALGQGPEFLTYFQNEAQLDKSGLPSDRFFAERPEGSVSTLKIQRTQQEDSAVYLCASLGGDNGYGYTFGSGTRLTVV.

The chain uses TRBV5-1 and TRBJ2-7; 10 bases agree with TRBD1. J lost 5 bases, V lost 0 bases, and 5 bases had no gene match. Germline V lookup: CDR1 SGHRS, CDR2 YFSETQ. This CDR3 spans 15 amino acids. The DNA of the CDR3 is TGCGCCAGCAGCTTGGAGGGACAGGGGTTCCACGAGCAGTACTTC. Protein: CASSLEGQGFHEQYF.

The chain recombines TRBV6-5 with TRBJ2-7; 10 bases line up with TRBD1. CDR1 is MNHEY, CDR2 SVGAGI, per germline. The CDR3 runs 14 residues. With 6 bases clipped from V and 11 bases from J, the junction kept 13 bases outside the gene matches. The CDR3 sequence: CASRARDRGGEEYF. CDR3 nucleotides: TGTGCCAGCAGGGCCCGGGACAGGGGCGGAGAGGAGTACTTC.

This chain joins TRBV7-2 and TRBJ1-2; 7 nucleotides line up with TRBD1. The V segment lost 3 bases and the J segment 2 bases; nucleotides outside the gene matches: 6. CDR1 SGHTA and CDR2 FQGNSA come from the germline V gene. The CDR3 extends over 15 amino acids. This CDR3 is CASSLGGQENYGYTF. The DNA of the CDR3 is TGTGCCAGCAGCTTGGGCGGACAGGAGAACTATGGCTACACCTTC.

This clone was detected once. The chain carries TRBV5-1 and TRBJ1-3; D is unclear. Trimming shortened V by 3 bases and J by 0 bases, and 7 bases separated the two germline ends. CDR3 length: 14 residues. Germline CDR1 SGHRS, CDR2 YFSETQ. CDR3 in DNA: TGCGCCAGCAGCTCAGCCAGCTCTGGAAACACCATATATTTT. Translated: CASSSASSGNTIYF.

This clone was seen a single time. V is TRBV6-5 and J is TRBJ1-1; tentatively, D is TRBD1 (5 bases). The CDR3 spans 16 residues. The germline V gene has CDR1 MNHEY and CDR2 SVGAGI. Trimming took off 4 bases at V and 2 bases at J, with 17 bases between the two ends. CDR3: CASSFYPRGSNTEAFF. The CDR3 bases are TGTGCCAGCAGTTTCTACCCGCGGGGGTCAAACACTGAAGCTTTCTTT.

This chain joins TRBV4-2 and TRBJ1-1; D perhaps matches TRBD1 (5 bases). Trimming removed 4 bases from V and 1 base from J, with 10 bases in between. Per germline, CDR1 LGHNA and CDR2 YNFKEQ. The CDR3 extends over 14 amino acids. CDR3 DNA sequence: TGTGCCAGCAGCCGGGGGGTCGGGAACACTGAAGCTTTCTTT. Its protein is CASSRGVGNTEAFF.

The DNA for the CDR3 is TGTGCCAGCAGCCAAGACGCGGGAGGGCCGGGAGATACGCAGTATTTT. Residues: CASSQDAGGPGDTQYF. This chain links TRBV11-2 with TRBJ2-3, with 9 bases fitting TRBD2. Unmatched junction bases numbered 11, after V lost 5 bases and J lost 5 bases. CDR3 length: 16 amino acids. Per the germline V gene, CDR1 is SGHAT and CDR2 is FQNNGV.

The V and J genes are TRBV19 and TRBJ1-2; D gene ambiguous. V lost 6 bases and J lost 8, with 13 bases in between. Germline CDR1 and CDR2: LNHDA and SQIVND (reference sequence). The CDR3 has 12 residues. CDR3 loop: CASRRDDGGYTF. The CDR3 DNA reads TGTGCCAGTAGGCGGGATGACGGCGGCTACACCTTC.

The chain links TRBV5-6 to TRBJ1-1, with a possible D match to TRBD1 (5 bases). Germline V gene lookup returns CDR1 SGHDT and CDR2 YYEEEE. Trimming took 2 bases from V and 1 from J, leaving 6 bases between them. This CDR3 region has 13 residues. The CDR3 reads CASSFDRNTEAFF. CDR3 DNA sequence: TGTGCCAGCAGCTTCGACAGGAACACTGAAGCTTTCTTT.

The chain has TRBV27 and TRBJ1-5; D ambiguous. This CDR3 is built from 14 residues. V lost 3 bases to trimming and J lost 0 bases, with 6 bases between them. Germline V gene lookup returns CDR1 MNHEY and CDR2 SMNVEV (reference sequence). CDR3 nucleotide sequence: TGTGCCAGCAGTTTCGGGGTTAGCAATCAGCCCCAGCATTTT. This sequence encodes CASSFGVSNQPQHF.

V gene TRBV7-8 combines with J gene TRBJ1-5; D call uncertain. Trimming shortened V by 1 base and J by 0 bases, and 7 bases separated the two germline ends. Germline values: CDR1 SGHVS, CDR2 FQNEAQ. The CDR3 length is 15 residues. The CDR3 protein is CASSLGEYSNQPQHF. The CDR3 DNA reads as TGTGCCAGCAGCTTAGGGGAGTATAGCAATCAGCCCCAGCATTTT.

CDR3 residues: CASSPESSSYEQYF. The CDR3, as DNA: TGTGCCAGCAGCCCCGAGTCCAGCTCCTACGAGCAGTACTTC. The chain couples TRBV7-9 to TRBJ2-7, with D hard to call. The V end lost 5 bases, the J end lost 0 bases, and 11 bases lay between the germline ends. Germline lookup yields CDR1 SEHNR and CDR2 FQNEAQ (reference sequence). The CDR3 has 14 residues.

The V call is TRBV29-1, the J call TRBJ2-1, with 7 bases matching TRBD2. CDR1 is SQVTM and CDR2 is ANQGSEA in the germline V gene. V gave up 3 bases and J gave up 11 bases; unmatched junction bases: 13. CDR3 size: 14 residues. The CDR3 region is CSVDVGRGDQKQFF. The CDR3 DNA reads TGCAGCGTTGATGTCGGCCGGGGGGACCAAAAGCAGTTCTTC.

The chain employs TRBV24-1 and TRBJ2-1; 10 nucleotides agree with TRBD1. The V gene end was trimmed by 4 bases and the J gene end by 3 bases; junction bases not matched to a gene: 5. This CDR3 is built from 16 residues. The V gene's germline CDR1 is KGHDR and CDR2 SFDVKD. The CDR3 DNA reads as TGTGCCACCAGTGAAAAGGGACAGGGGTACTACAATGAGCAGTTCTTC. This codes for CATSEKGQGYYNEQFF.

This clone was counted once. The V gene is TRBV10-3, the J gene TRBJ1-3; 10 nucleotides agree with TRBD1. Losses at the gene ends were 6 bases for V and 0 bases for J; bases not matched to a gene: 5. The CDR3 has 16 residues. The germline V gene has CDR1 ENHRY and CDR2 SYGVKD. CDR3 nucleotide sequence: TGTGCCATCAGGACGACAGGGGGCTTCTCTGGAAACACCATATATTTT. Amino acids: CAIRTTGGFSGNTIYF.

This sequence joins TRBV5-1 and TRBJ2-5; the D call may be TRBD1 or TRBD2 (5 bases each). Trimming removed 3 bases at V and 2 bases at J, with 8 bases between. Germline lookup yields CDR1 SGHRS and CDR2 YFSETQ. The CDR3 has 13 residues. Here the CDR3 reads CASSSEGQETQYF. CDR3 nucleotides: TGCGCCAGCAGCTCCGAGGGGCAAGAGACCCAGTACTTC. Complete variable domain (other parts from reference TRBV5-1 and TRBJ2-5): KAGVTQTPRYLIKTRGQQVTLSCSPISGHRSVSWYQQTPGQGLQFLFEYFSETQRNKGNFPGRFSGRQFSNSRSEMNVSTLELGDSALYLCASSSEGQETQYFGPGTRLLVL.

In its sample, this clone was seen once. The chain combines TRBV9 with TRBJ2-3, with D possibly being TRBD1 (6 bases). Trimming took off 4 bases at V and 0 bases at J, with 12 bases between the two ends. CDR1 and CDR2 (germline): SGDLS, YYNGEE. There are 15 residues in the CDR3. CDR3 nucleotide sequence: TGTGCCAGCAGCCGAACAGGGTTCAGCACAGATACGCAGTATTTT. Residues: CASSRTGFSTDTQYF.

The chain employs TRBV10-1 and TRBJ2-7, with D unresolved. The CDR3 runs to 14 residues. V shed 1 base and J shed 3 bases, with 10 bases lying between them. CDR1 is WNHNN, CDR2 SYGVQD, per germline (reference sequence). The CDR3 here is CASSECPEYYEQYF. The CDR3 region has the DNA TGCGCCAGCAGTGAGTGTCCGGAATACTACGAGCAGTACTTC.

This clone has just a few counts. The chain carries TRBV28 and TRBJ2-6, with D perhaps matching TRBD1 or TRBD2 (5 bases each). The CDR3 extends over 16 amino acids. Looked up from germline, CDR1 is MDHEN and CDR2 is SYDVKM. V was pared by 2 bases and J by 2 bases, with 10 bases between. CDR3 sequence: CASSLGGSTGANVLTF. The CDR3 DNA reads as TGTGCCAGCAGTTTAGGGGGATCTACTGGGGCCAACGTCCTGACTTTC. Variable domain in full (rest from reference TRBV28 and TRBJ2-6): DVKVTQSSRYLVKRTGEKVFLECVQDMDHENMFWYRQDPGLGLRLIYFSYDVKMKEKGDIPEGYSVSREKKERFSLILESASTNQTSMYLCASSLGGSTGANVLTFGAGSRLTVL.

In this sample, this clone turned up once. V and J are TRBV4-3 and TRBJ2-6; no reliable D call. The germline V and J ends were trimmed by 5 bases and 4 bases, with 12 bases remaining between them. The germline CDR1 and CDR2 sequences are LGHNA and YSLEER. The CDR3 is 15 amino acids. CDR3 loop: CASSAQRAGANVLTF. CDR3 nucleotides: TGCGCCAGCAGCGCCCAAAGGGCGGGGGCCAACGTCCTGACTTTC.

This clone was picked up one time. The chain is built from TRBV18 and TRBJ2-5, with D maybe TRBD2 (5 bases). V lost 3 bases, J lost 1 base, and 15 bases lay in between. Germline V gene lookup returns CDR1 KGHSH and CDR2 LQKENI. The CDR3 runs to 16 residues. Here the CDR3 reads CASSPAGRSTQETQYF. CDR3 DNA sequence: TGTGCCAGCTCACCTGCGGGCAGATCGACCCAAGAGACCCAGTACTTC.

The chain combines TRBV7-9 with TRBJ1-2, with unresolved D. V shed 6 bases and J shed 3 bases, with 14 bases lying between them. Looked up from germline, CDR1 is SEHNR and CDR2 is FQNEAQ (reference sequence). The CDR3 extends over 14 amino acids. Here the CDR3 reads CASSMFAADYGYTF. The CDR3 DNA sequence: TGTGCCAGCAGTATGTTTGCGGCGGACTATGGCTACACCTTC. The full variable domain, completed using reference TRBV7-9 and TRBJ1-2, is DTGVSQNPRHKITKRGQNVTFRCDPISEHNRLYWYRQTLGQGPEFLTYFQNEAQLEKSRLLSDRFSAERPKGSFSTLEIQRTEQGDSAMYLCASSMFAADYGYTFGSGTRLTVV.

The gene calls are TRBV19 and TRBJ1-2, with D hard to call. CDR3 length: 14 residues. Germline CDR1 reads LNHDA; CDR2 reads SQIVND (reference sequence). Trimming removed 6 bases at V and 1 base at J, with 12 bases between. CDR3 nucleotide sequence: TGTGCCAGTAGGGGAAGGGCCGATAACTATGGCTACACCTTC. Translated: CASRGRADNYGYTF.

The chain carries TRBV7-9 and TRBJ1-2; D not certain. With 1 base removed from V and 8 bases from J, the gap between germline ends came to 8 bases. This CDR3 has 12 amino acids. Germline CDR1 SEHNR, CDR2 FQNEAQ (reference sequence). CDR3 amino acids: CASSLELEGYTF. As DNA, the CDR3 is TGTGCCAGCAGCTTAGAGCTGGAGGGCTACACCTTC.

The V call is TRBV28, the J call TRBJ1-4; 8 positions match TRBD1. Germline lookup yields CDR1 MDHEN and CDR2 SYDVKM. Trimming took 3 bases from V and 0 from J; bases not matched to a gene: 6. There are 17 residues in the CDR3. In DNA form, the CDR3 reads TGTGCCAGCAGTTTTCCCGCGGGACAGGCAACTAATGAAAAACTGTTTTTT. Residues: CASSFPAGQATNEKLFF.

The J gene is TRBJ1-4, the V gene TRBV11-2; 8 bases are shared with TRBD1. CDR1 and CDR2 from the germline V gene are SGHAT and FQNNGV. J gave up 8 bases and V 4 bases, and 6 bases lay outside the gene matches. The CDR3 is 14 amino acids. CDR3 sequence: CASSWDRIGEKLFF. CDR3 in DNA: TGTGCCAGCAGCTGGGACAGGATAGGGGAAAAACTGTTTTTT.

This rearrangement joins TRBV28 to TRBJ1-2; possibly TRBD1 for D (6 bases). With 3 bases removed from V and 4 bases from J, the gap between germline ends came to 15 bases. The CDR3 runs to 15 residues. Germline V CDR1 and CDR2: MDHEN, SYDVKM. The CDR3 sequence is CASSFNLGQSYGYTF. The DNA of the CDR3 is TGTGCCAGCAGTTTTAATCTAGGACAGTCCTATGGCTACACCTTC.

This chain connects TRBV4-2 to TRBJ2-3, with a weak D call TRBD2 (5 bases). V lost 2 bases, J lost 7 bases, and 19 bases lay in between. Germline assignment: CDR1 LGHNA and CDR2 YNFKEQ. The CDR3 covers 16 residues. CDR3 sequence reads: CASSQWQLAEFNTQYF. In nucleotides, the CDR3 is TGTGCCAGCAGCCAATGGCAGCTAGCAGAATTTAATACGCAGTATTTT.